This T cell receptor beta chain was profiled in a study of T cells expressing NK-cell markers. The overall study: CD3+CD56+NKG2C+, CD3+CD56+NKG2C- and CD3+CD56-NKG2C+ T cells, once sorted, supplied the TCR beta repertoires. HCMV seropositivity characterized most of the eight sequenced donors, and seronegativity one. General study results and limits: The leading position in the CD3+CD56-NKG2C+ fraction of four donors also went to these clonotypes.

UMI-tagged 5'RACE template switching yielded the TCR beta cDNA. From the 5' RACE reads, TCRdb lists one entry per CDR3 protein and no DNA. The sample yields roughly 280,000 distinct CDR3 sequences, of which the top ten take up approximately 0.39%. As to this clonotype: Its specificity is not known.

The CDR3 is 16 amino acids. Germline CDR1 is SGHKS and CDR2 is YYEKEE (reference sequence). The V gene is TRBV5-5, the J gene TRBJ2-3; TCRdb's assignment of TRBD2 cannot be checked, as there is no DNA. What was sequenced was blood T cells: a sorted CD56 or NKG2C T cell subset, CD4+ or CD8+ T cells, or bulk PBMC T cells (not recorded which). This receptor was obtained from a man aged 18 to 30 in good health. Here the CDR3 reads CASSLGTSVGPDTQYF. Full variable domain (remainder filled in from reference TRBV5-5 and TRBJ2-3): DAGVTQSPTHLIKTRGQQVTLRCSPISGHKSVSWYQQVLGQGPQFIFQYYEKEERGRGNFPDRFSARQFPNYSSELNVNALLLGDSALYLCASSLGTSVGPDTQYFGPGTRLTVL.